The source of this TCR beta chain is a study of shared clonotypes between healthy human individuals. Across the whole study: CD4 naive and memory got three plates each, CD8 naive two, CD8 memory one. Study-wide results and caveats: Though the depth was large, rarefaction showed that sorted-subset sequencing was incomplete.

Only in-frame clones appear in the TCRdb table, and some are missing; sequencing was by immunoSEQ multiplex PCR. The data hold a few million clones, with just over 90% observed a single time. Germline CDR1 and CDR2: SGHTA and FQGNSA. J was trimmed by 0 bases and V by 5 bases; bases with no gene match: 5. The CDR3 is 15 residues long. With respect to this clone: The antigen remains undetermined. This specimen includes other DNA sequences encoding the same CDR3.

Naive CD8 cells, CD45RO-negative and positively selected for CCR7, excluded terminally differentiated effector memory CD45RA+ cells. The TCR originated in a man aged 18 to 30 in good health. Some clones in this sample may be carry-over from other donors' samples. Specimen: naive CD8+ T cells from PBMCs. The V and J genes are TRBV7-2 and TRBJ2-7, with 9 bases identical to TRBD1. CDR3 loop: CASSLRQGGSYEQYF. The CDR3 bases are TGTGCCAGCAGCCTGCGACAGGGGGGCTCCTACGAGCAGTACTTC.